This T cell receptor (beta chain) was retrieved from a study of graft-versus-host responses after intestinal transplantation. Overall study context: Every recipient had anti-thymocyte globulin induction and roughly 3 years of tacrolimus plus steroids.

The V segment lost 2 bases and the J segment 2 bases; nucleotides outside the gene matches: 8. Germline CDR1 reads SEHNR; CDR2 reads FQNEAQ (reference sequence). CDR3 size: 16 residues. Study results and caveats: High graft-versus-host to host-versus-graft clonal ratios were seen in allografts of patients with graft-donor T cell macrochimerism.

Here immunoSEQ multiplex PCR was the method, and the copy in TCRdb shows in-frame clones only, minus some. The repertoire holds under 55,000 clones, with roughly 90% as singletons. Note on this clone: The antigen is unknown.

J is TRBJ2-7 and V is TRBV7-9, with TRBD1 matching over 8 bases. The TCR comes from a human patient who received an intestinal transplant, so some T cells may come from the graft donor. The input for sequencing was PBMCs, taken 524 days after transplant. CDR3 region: CASSLTPGQAPYEQYF. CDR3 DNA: TGTGCCAGCAGCTTAACCCCGGGACAGGCCCCCTACGAGCAGTACTTC.